The present T cell receptor beta chain was sequenced within a study of early T cells in non-severe SARS-CoV-2 infection. Each CDR3 protein is one row after TCRdb ran MiXCR on the 5' RACE reads. The sample lists tens of thousands of distinct CDR3 sequences, 5% to 6.5% occurring once. This clonotype was counted ten times or more. The receptor comes from an adult who was a healthcare worker with PCR-confirmed SARS-CoV-2 infection or an uninfected control (not recorded which). Sequencing used whole blood.

The CDR3 DNA is TGTGCCAGCAGCTTACGCCCTGAGGATACGCAGTATTTT. It is translated as CASSLRPEDTQYF. V usage is TRBV11-2 and J usage is TRBJ2-3; D is unresolved. The germline CDR1 and CDR2 sequences are SGHAT and FQNNGV. Trimming stripped 2 bases from V and 6 bases from J, with 9 bases between. The CDR3 totals 13 residues.